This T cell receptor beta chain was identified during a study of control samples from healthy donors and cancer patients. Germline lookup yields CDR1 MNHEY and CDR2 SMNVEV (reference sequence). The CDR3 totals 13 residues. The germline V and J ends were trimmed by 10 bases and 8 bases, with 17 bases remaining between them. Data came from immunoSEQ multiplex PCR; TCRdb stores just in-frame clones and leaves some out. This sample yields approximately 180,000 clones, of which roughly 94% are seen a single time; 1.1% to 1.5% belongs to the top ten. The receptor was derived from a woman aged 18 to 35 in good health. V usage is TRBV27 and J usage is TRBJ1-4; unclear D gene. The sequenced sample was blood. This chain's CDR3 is CATSSPAREKLFF. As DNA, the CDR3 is TGTGCCACCTCCTCACCTGCTAGAGAAAAACTGTTTTTT.